This TCR beta chain was recovered during a study of blood T cell repertoires in COVID-19. Across the study: Samples came from the United States, Italy and Spain, spanning acute and convalescent COVID-19.

The CDR3 runs 13 residues. V was trimmed by 2 bases and J by 4 bases, leaving 8 bases between them. Sequencing used immunoSEQ multiplex PCR; TCRdb keeps in-frame clones, though not all of them. The top ten clones hold under 0.3% of a sample with roughly 700,000 clones, about 90% of them seen once. Concerning this clone itself: Additional DNA sequences in this sample encode the identical CDR3.

This clonotype was obtained from a woman younger than 30 with acute or convalescent COVID-19. The chain has TRBV12-3 or TRBV12-4 and TRBJ1-2, with D hard to call. The sequencing input was peripheral blood. The DNA of the CDR3 is TGTGCCAGCAGTTTAACGGGATCCTATGGCTACACCTTC. Its translation is CASSLTGSYGYTF.